These T cell receptor beta chains were read from a single sample in a study of blood T cell repertoires in COVID-19. Produced via immunoSEQ multiplex PCR; TCRdb's table is partial and in-frame only. Found here are 200,000 to 250,000 clones, almost 90% of them singletons; the top ten hold roughly 16%. Input material: PBMCs or T cells enriched from blood (not recorded which). The receptors shown here come from a man aged 25-45 years who had been exposed to COVID-19. CDR3s include the opening cysteine and the closing phenylalanine or tryptophan. The D gene is left open where the match is weak. Only some rows state a clone size, as once, few, many or a class for expanded clones.

D gene: NA; J gene: TRBJ2-7; clone size: NA; V gene: TRBV7-9; CDR3 protein: CASSLKGTSWDEQYF; CDR3 DNA: TGTGCCAGCAGCTTAAAAGGGACATCGTGGGACGAGCAGTACTTC
D gene: TRBD2; J gene: TRBJ2-1; clone size: NA; V gene: TRBV6-2/TRBV6-3; CDR3 protein: CASSYSKGLAYNEQFF; CDR3 DNA: TGTGCCAGCAGTTACTCAAAGGGACTAGCGTACAATGAGCAGTTCTTC
D gene: TRBD2; J gene: TRBJ2-5; clone size: NA; V gene: TRBV10-3; CDR3 protein: CAISESGSGGMQETQYF; CDR3 DNA: TGTGCCATCAGTGAGTCGGGTAGCGGGGGCATGCAAGAGACCCAGTACTTC
D gene: TRBD2; J gene: TRBJ2-7; clone size: NA; V gene: TRBV7-2; CDR3 protein: CASSWYSGGEYSYEQYF; CDR3 DNA: TGTGCCAGCAGCTGGTATAGCGGGGGAGAATACTCCTACGAGCAGTACTTC
D gene: TRBD1; J gene: TRBJ1-1; clone size: few; V gene: TRBV12-3/TRBV12-4; CDR3 protein: CASHSGGPEAFF; CDR3 DNA: TGTGCCAGCCATTCAGGGGGCCCTGAAGCTTTCTTT
D gene: TRBD1; J gene: TRBJ2-3; clone size: NA; V gene: TRBV9; CDR3 protein: CASSVVGTGGDSTDTQYF; CDR3 DNA: TGTGCCAGCAGCGTAGTTGGGACAGGGGGCGATAGCACAGATACGCAGTATTTT
D gene: NA; J gene: TRBJ2-1; clone size: NA; V gene: TRBV7-9; CDR3 protein: CASSSYMGRYNEQFF; CDR3 DNA: TGTGCCAGCAGCTCTTATATGGGCCGATACAATGAGCAGTTCTTC
D gene: NA; J gene: TRBJ1-1; clone size: once; V gene: TRBV29-1; CDR3 protein: CSVALGGDLAFF; CDR3 DNA: TGCAGCGTTGCCTTGGGAGGGGACCTAGCTTTCTTT
D gene: TRBD1; J gene: TRBJ2-5; clone size: NA; V gene: TRBV7-3; CDR3 protein: CASSLGGQGQETQYF; CDR3 DNA: TGTGCCAGCAGCTTGGGGGGACAGGGCCAAGAGACCCAGTACTTC
D gene: TRBD1; J gene: TRBJ1-2; clone size: NA; V gene: TRBV9; CDR3 protein: CASSLRQGPSGYTF; CDR3 DNA: TGTGCCAGCAGCCTTCGACAGGGGCCCTCTGGCTACACCTTC
D gene: NA; J gene: TRBJ1-6; clone size: NA; V gene: TRBV5-8; CDR3 protein: CASSASSGTLYSPLHF; CDR3 DNA: TGTGCCAGCAGCGCCAGTTCCGGGACATTATATTCACCCCTCCACTTT
D gene: NA; J gene: TRBJ1-1; clone size: once; V gene: TRBV7-9; CDR3 protein: CASSLTDAFF; CDR3 DNA: TGTGCCAGCAGCTTGACTGACGCTTTCTTT
D gene: NA; J gene: TRBJ2-7; clone size: NA; V gene: TRBV7-3; CDR3 protein: CASSWGDVTYEQYF; CDR3 DNA: TGTGCCAGCAGCTGGGGGGACGTCACCTACGAGCAGTACTTC
D gene: TRBD2; J gene: TRBJ2-7; clone size: NA; V gene: TRBV7-2; CDR3 protein: CASSANGGMTYEQYF; CDR3 DNA: TGTGCCAGCAGCGCAAACGGGGGGATGACCTACGAGCAGTACTTC
D gene: NA; J gene: TRBJ1-5; clone size: NA; V gene: TRBV6-2/TRBV6-3; CDR3 protein: CASSSGTLGSYSNQPQHF; CDR3 DNA: TGTGCCAGCAGCTCTGGGACTTTGGGTTCGTATAGCAATCAGCCCCAGCATTTT
D gene: NA; J gene: TRBJ2-5; clone size: once; V gene: TRBV4-3; CDR3 protein: CASSQSLWTAEKTQYF; CDR3 DNA: TGCGCCAGCAGCCAATCCCTGTGGACAGCGGAAAAGACCCAGTACTTC
D gene: NA; J gene: TRBJ1-1; clone size: NA; V gene: TRBV18; CDR3 protein: CASSPRQAGGNTEAFF; CDR3 DNA: TGTGCCAGCTCACCAAGACAGGCTGGGGGGAACACTGAAGCTTTCTTT
D gene: TRBD2; J gene: TRBJ2-1; clone size: NA; V gene: TRBV7-2; CDR3 protein: CASTLRVPRAGAYNEQFF; CDR3 DNA: TGTGCCAGCACCCTCCGAGTACCCCGAGCGGGGGCTTACAATGAGCAGTTCTTC
D gene: NA; J gene: TRBJ1-2; clone size: NA; V gene: TRBV19; CDR3 protein: CASSRVGSYGYTF; CDR3 DNA: TGTGCCAGTAGTCGGGTAGGCAGCTATGGCTACACCTTC
D gene: NA; J gene: TRBJ2-1; clone size: NA; V gene: TRBV10-1; CDR3 protein: CASSESTYYNEQFF; CDR3 DNA: TGCGCCAGCAGTGAGTCAACTTACTACAATGAGCAGTTCTTC
D gene: TRBD2; J gene: TRBJ2-1; clone size: NA; V gene: TRBV5-5; CDR3 protein: CASSPPAGVYNEQFF; CDR3 DNA: TGTGCCAGCAGCCCCCCAGCGGGGGTATACAATGAGCAGTTCTTC
D gene: NA; J gene: TRBJ2-7; clone size: NA; V gene: TRBV6-9; CDR3 protein: CATPGVRWWYF; CDR3 DNA: TGTGCCACACCGGGGGTACGATGGTGGTACTTC
D gene: TRBD1; J gene: TRBJ1-2; clone size: NA; V gene: TRBV18; CDR3 protein: CASSPGDSSYGYTF; CDR3 DNA: TGTGCCAGCTCACCAGGGGACAGCTCCTATGGCTACACCTTC
D gene: NA; J gene: TRBJ2-2; clone size: once; V gene: TRBV21-1; CDR3 protein: CASSKKAETENTGELFF; CDR3 DNA: TGTGCCAGCAGCAAAAAGGCCGAGACAGAGAACACCGGGGAGCTGTTTTTT
D gene: NA; J gene: TRBJ2-2; clone size: NA; V gene: TRBV11-2; CDR3 protein: CASSLVRGTGELFF; CDR3 DNA: TGTGCCAGCAGCTTGGTTCGGGGTACCGGGGAGCTGTTTTTT
D gene: NA; J gene: TRBJ1-1; clone size: NA; V gene: TRBV4-1; CDR3 protein: CASSQSANYEAFF; CDR3 DNA: TGCGCCAGCAGCCAGTCGGCAAACTATGAAGCTTTCTTT